A selection of T cell receptor beta chains follows, all from one sample in a study of identifying expanded T cells in peripheral blood. Produced via immunoSEQ multiplex PCR; TCRdb's table is partial and in-frame only. The repertoire holds about 82,000 clones, with 85% to 90% as singletons. The sample consisted of blood. These receptors all come from a person aged 18 to 75 in good health. The conserved cysteine and the conserved F or W are not part of the CDR3 here. Clone size appears in some rows only: once, few, many, or a class for an expanded clone.

.,11,TRBJ2-7,TRBV2,ASSSGLAGVQY
.,16,TRBJ1-3,TRBV9,ASSAPSSGHGSGNTIY
.,12,TRBJ2-5,TRBV6-6,ASGFQGVGETQY
.,14,TRBJ2-7,TRBV4-3,ASSQAGTSGSYEQY
.,13,TRBJ1-3,TRBV5-4,ASSNTGDSGNTIY
.,10,TRBJ1-2,TRBV5-1,ASSLGGYGYT
.,13,TRBJ2-7,TRBV4-1,ASSQAGFSSYEQY
.,11,TRBJ1-1,TRBV18,ASSTGGKGEAF
.,13,TRBJ2-5,TRBV7-2,ASSWRDRGRETQY
once,11,TRBJ1-2,TRBV27,ASGSRNSYGYT
.,10,TRBJ2-1,TRBV7-3,ASSPSGNEQF
.,12,TRBJ1-1,TRBV19,ASSPTTGNTEAF
.,12,TRBJ2-7,TRBV15,ATSTPTRHYEQY
.,15,TRBJ1-5,TRBV2,ASSRKAPLSSNQPQH
.,13,TRBJ2-1,TRBV6-6,ASSYPIGTKNEQF
.,14,TRBJ1-3,TRBV5-1,ASSLEGTASGNTIY
.,12,TRBJ1-1,TRBV5-4,ASIGQGWNTEAF
.,12,TRBJ1-4,TRBV5-1,ASSLRGIGEKLF
.,11,TRBJ2-3,TRBV9,ASSVGVTDTQY
.,13,TRBJ1-5,TRBV6-1,ASNLPGQGNQPQH
.,14,TRBJ2-2,TRBV29-1,SVEVPGTVGAGELF
.,12,TRBJ1-1,TRBV9,ASSNGELNTEAF
.,13,TRBJ1-4,TRBV2,ASSGQGLSNEKLF
.,9,TRBJ1-2,TRBV14,ASSQGGGYT
.,12,TRBJ2-1,TRBV7-9,ASSFLAGGVEQF
.,13,TRBJ1-5,TRBV6-6,ASSYGGRSNQPQH
.,13,TRBJ1-6,TRBV28,ASSPADRNNSPLH
.,14,TRBJ2-7,TRBV6-6,ASSYPPGGSSYEQY
.,12,TRBJ2-3,TRBV5-4,ASRDPRDTDTQY
.,14,TRBJ1-1,TRBV19,ASSPPRGVGNTEAF
.,11,TRBJ2-7,TRBV23-1,AGPGQGINEQY
few,11,TRBJ1-5,TRBV7-9,ASSLVGNQPQH
.,13,TRBJ2-1,TRBV5-1,ASSLGSSPNNEQF
.,12,TRBJ1-2,TRBV7-9,ASSPGERVYGYT
.,13,TRBJ1-2,TRBV6-5,ASSYSMGFSYGYT
once,13,TRBJ2-3,TRBV10-1,ASSEKRGGTDTQY
.,12,TRBJ1-1,TRBV7-9,ASSLAPEGTEAF
.,10,TRBJ2-7,TRBV6-6,ASSGHHYEQY
few,9,TRBJ2-7,TRBV6-1,ASQKGRGQY
.,12,TRBJ2-5,TRBV7-2,ASSLDLGLETQY
.,16,TRBJ2-1,TRBV11-3,ASSLVGLAGAIYNEQF
few,10,TRBJ1-5,TRBV19,ASSDSNQPQH